A single sample gave rise to the 32 T cell receptor beta chains below, sequenced in a study of T-cell reconstitution after alpha-beta-depleted transplantation in children. Points from the study as a whole: Once a year had passed after transplant, T-cell counts and diversity came mostly from newly produced T cells.

TCRbeta library preparation incorporated unique molecular identifiers. TCRdb passed the PCR reads through MiXCR, listing each CDR3 protein once. The sample consists of about 300,000 distinct CDR3 sequences, around 7.3% of them appearing once. The antigens these receptors bind are not known. Here the sequenced sample was peripheral blood, taken 360 days after TCRalphabeta/CD19-depleted stem cell transplant. These receptors were taken from a female patient between 2 and 15 years old who had a stem cell transplant for Fanconi anemia, so the T cells may come from the graft donor.

This clonotype was seen only a few times. V gene TRBV29-1 combines with J gene TRBJ1-2; D not certain. CDR3 length: 13 amino acids. Germline CDR1 is SQVTM and CDR2 is ANQGSEA. The germline V and J ends were trimmed by 3 bases and 5 bases, with 13 bases remaining between them. This CDR3 reads CSVDNLGVYGYTF. Written as DNA, the CDR3 is TGCAGCGTTGATAACCTCGGGGTTTATGGCTACACCTTC.

V usage is TRBV7-9 and J usage is TRBJ1-4; D not certain. From germline, CDR1 is SEHNR and CDR2 FQNEAQ (reference sequence). V was pared by 4 bases and J by 7 bases, with 16 bases between. This CDR3 is built from 15 residues. Here the CDR3 DNA reads TGTGCCAGCAGCTCCCTCCGCCTGGCAGGTGAAAAACTGTTTTTT. Its translation is CASSSLRLAGEKLFF.

This clonotype showed up many times. The chain couples TRBV20-1 to TRBJ1-4, with D possibly matching TRBD1 (6 bases). Germline values: CDR1 DFQATT, CDR2 SNEGSKA (reference sequence). The CDR3 totals 14 residues. V lost 0 bases and J lost 7, with 12 bases in between. The CDR3 DNA sequence: TGCAGTGCTAGAGATGGGGCAGGGGTTGAAAAACTGTTTTTT. It is translated as CSARDGAGVEKLFF.

This chain uses TRBV7-2 with TRBJ1-2; 8 nucleotides match TRBD1. The V gene's germline CDR1 is SGHTA and CDR2 FQGNSA. The CDR3 sequence is 15 residues long. J lost 7 bases, V lost 1 base, and 8 bases had no gene match. Here the CDR3 reads CASSLDAGGAGGYTF. CDR3 sequence (DNA): TGTGCCAGCAGCTTAGACGCAGGGGGCGCAGGTGGCTACACCTTC.

This clonotype was recorded at least ten times. This rearrangement joins TRBV25-1 to TRBJ2-3; D is unresolved. The length of the CDR3 is 14 residues. Trimming shortened V by 0 bases and J by 1 base, and 5 bases separated the two germline ends. Germline V CDR1 and CDR2: MGHDK, SYGVNS. The CDR3 DNA is TGTGCCAGCAGTGAATATAGGGGCACAGATACGCAGTATTTT. It is translated as CASSEYRGTDTQYF.

This clonotype has just a few counts. The rearrangement links TRBV4-3 to TRBJ1-4; 8 positions agree with TRBD1. The CDR3 is made up of 15 amino acids. CDR1 is LGHNA, CDR2 YSLEER, per germline. The V segment lost 6 bases and the J segment 6 bases; nucleotides outside the gene matches: 9. The CDR3 DNA sequence: TGCGCCAGCAGACTGGAAGGACAGGGTTATGAAAAACTGTTTTTT. This codes for CASRLEGQGYEKLFF.

There are a few counts of this clonotype. The J gene is TRBJ1-4, the V gene TRBV20-1; D remains unclear. The V gene lost 1 base and the J gene lost 7 bases, with 10 bases spanning the gap. This CDR3 is 13 amino acids long. Germline V gene sequence: CDR1 DFQATT, CDR2 SNEGSKA (reference sequence). Here the CDR3 DNA reads TGCAGTGCTAGAGTGGGGTATAGTGAAAAACTGTTTTTT. Its protein is CSARVGYSEKLFF.

In its sample, this clonotype was seen many times. This CDR3 reads CASSTGMGLNTEAFF. CDR3 DNA sequence: TGCGCCAGCAGCACCGGGATGGGGTTGAACACTGAAGCTTTCTTT. This chain links TRBV5-1 with TRBJ1-1, with D hard to call. There are 15 residues in the CDR3. CDR1 is SGHRS and CDR2 is YFSETQ in the germline V gene. Trimming removed 4 bases from V and 0 bases from J, with 13 bases in between.

The genes are TRBV20-1 and TRBJ2-7; 7 positions match TRBD1. V trimming: 4 bases; J trimming: 4 bases; junction bases outside the gene matches: 4. The CDR3 consists of 12 residues. Germline-derived CDR1 and CDR2 are DFQATT and SNEGSKA (reference sequence). CDR3 nucleotides: TGCAGTGCTATCCCGGACAGGTACGAGCAGTACTTC. It encodes CSAIPDRYEQYF.

This clonotype appeared many times. The rearrangement joins TRBV6-1 to TRBJ2-1; D possibly corresponds to TRBD2 (6 bases). Per the germline V gene, CDR1 is MNHNS and CDR2 is SASEGT. V lost 1 base and J lost 5, with 24 bases in between. The CDR3 covers 19 residues. CDR3 residues: CASSEGPYAGGRQHNEQFF. The CDR3 bases are TGTGCCAGCAGTGAAGGTCCGTATGCCGGGGGTCGGCAACACAATGAGCAGTTCTTC.

This clonotype was picked up many times. V and J are TRBV20-1 and TRBJ2-1; the D gene is possibly TRBD2 (7 bases). V dropped 1 base and J dropped 9 bases, with 19 bases sitting between them. The CDR3 sequence is 15 residues long. Germline V gene data show CDR1 as DFQATT and CDR2 as SNEGSKA (reference sequence). Here the CDR3 DNA reads TGCAGTGCTAGAGGAGGGGGGGGGTACTCTGGTGAGCAGTTCTTC. This sequence encodes CSARGGGGYSGEQFF.

This clonotype was seen at least ten times. The chain carries TRBV6-2 or TRBV6-3 and TRBJ2-7; TRBD2 is a possible D gene (5 bases). V lost 2 bases and J 0 bases, leaving 8 bases between the germline ends. The CDR3 spans 14 residues. Germline assignment: CDR1 MNHEY and CDR2 SVGEGT. This chain's CDR3 is CASSYRLSSYEQYF. The DNA for the CDR3 is TGTGCCAGCAGTTACCGACTAAGCTCCTACGAGCAGTACTTC.

This clonotype was seen repeatedly, ten times or more. The chain carries TRBV28 and TRBJ2-7, with TRBD1 identical over 7 bases. CDR3 length: 14 amino acids. V gave up 5 bases and J gave up 3 bases; unmatched junction bases: 7. The germline V gene encodes CDR1 MDHEN and CDR2 SYDVKM. DNA of the CDR3: TGTGCCAGCAGTCTAGGACAGGCCCGCTACGAGCAGTACTTC. Encoded protein: CASSLGQARYEQYF.

The rearrangement joins TRBV6-1 to TRBJ2-3; 8 nucleotides line up with TRBD2. The CDR3 is made up of 16 amino acids. The germline V gene has CDR1 MNHNS and CDR2 SASEGT. Trimming removed 8 bases from V and 4 bases from J; junction bases left unmatched: 14. CDR3 residues: CASGRAGGAVADTQYF. As DNA, the CDR3 is TGTGCCAGCGGCCGTGCCGGGGGGGCGGTCGCAGATACGCAGTATTTT.

This clonotype was seen repeatedly, ten times or more. The chain carries TRBV7-2 and TRBJ1-6, with D perhaps matching TRBD1 (6 bases). Germline lookup yields CDR1 SGHTA and CDR2 FQGNSA. The CDR3 covers 15 residues. Trimming removed 2 bases at V and 7 bases at J, with 12 bases between. Here the CDR3 DNA reads TGTGCCAGCAGCTTATCAGGCGGGGGCAATTCACCCCTCCACTTT. It specifies CASSLSGGGNSPLHF.

In its sample, this clonotype was seen many times. V and J are TRBV5-5 and TRBJ1-2; D unresolved. Trimming removed 0 bases from V and 4 bases from J, with 10 bases in between. Germline V gives CDR1 SGHKS, CDR2 YYEKEE (reference sequence). CDR3 length: 14 residues. CDR3 in DNA: TGTGCCAGCAGCTTGGCCCCGGCGGGCTATGGCTACACCTTC. Its translation is CASSLAPAGYGYTF.

The CDR3 DNA reads TGCAGTGCTATCGGGACAGATAATTCACCCCTCCACTTT. Residues: CSAIGTDNSPLHF. The V call is TRBV20-1, the J call TRBJ1-6; 7 nucleotides line up with TRBD1. Germline V CDR1 and CDR2: DFQATT, SNEGSKA (reference sequence). The CDR3 is 13 amino acids. Germline trimming cut 4 bases from V and 5 bases from J; bases unmatched to any gene: 2.

This chain uses TRBV3-2 with TRBJ1-5; the table assigns TRBD1, which was not confirmed against the DNA. TRBV3-2 corresponds to a pseudogene. This CDR3 region has 22 residues. CDR3 sequence (DNA): TGTGCCAGCAACCCTGGGACAGGGCGACTTAGACCAACTCGAGGCCCCAATCAGCCCCAGCATTTT. This codes for CASNPGTGRLRPTRGPNQPQHF.

V is TRBV20-1 and J is TRBJ1-1; perhaps TRBD1 as D (5 bases). The germline V gene encodes CDR1 DFQATT and CDR2 SNEGSKA (reference sequence). The CDR3 consists of 14 residues. Trimming shortened V by 1 base and J by 4 bases, and 13 bases separated the two germline ends. CDR3 nucleotide sequence: TGCAGTGCTAGAGTAGGCCCAAGGGGCACTGAAGCTTTCTTT. As protein: CSARVGPRGTEAFF.

There are many counts of this clonotype. The J gene is TRBJ1-4, the V gene TRBV5-1, with 7 bases identical to TRBD1. The germline gives CDR1 SGHRS, CDR2 YFSETQ. Germline trimming cut 1 base from V and 5 bases from J; bases unmatched to any gene: 5. CDR3 length: 15 amino acids. The DNA of the CDR3 is TGCGCCAGCAGCTTGAACAGGGGCGGGAATGAAAAACTGTTTTTT. As protein: CASSLNRGGNEKLFF.

The table lists this clonotype with many counts. The gene calls are TRBV11-1 and TRBJ2-7; the D gene is possibly TRBD1 (5 bases). The CDR3 extends over 13 amino acids. V was trimmed by 2 bases and J by 5 bases, leaving 10 bases between them. Germline V gene lookup returns CDR1 SGHAT and CDR2 FQDESV (reference sequence). CDR3 region: CASSLPHRNEQYF. In DNA, the CDR3 is TGTGCCAGCAGCTTACCCCACAGGAACGAGCAGTACTTC. Based on the CDR3 plus reference TRBV11-1 and TRBJ2-7, the full variable domain is EAEVAQSPRYKITEKSQAVAFWCDPISGHATLYWYRQILGQGPELLVQFQDESVVDDSQLPKDRFSAERLKGVDSTLKIQPAELGDSAMYLCASSLPHRNEQYFGPGTRLTVT.

In this sample, this clonotype turned up many times. The gene calls are TRBV20-1 and TRBJ2-3, with TRBD2 matching 10 bases. CDR3 size: 18 residues. With V trimmed by 0 bases and J by 0 bases, 9 bases remained unmatched. Germline CDR1 DFQATT, CDR2 SNEGSKA (reference sequence). The CDR3 region is CSARDLAGEPSSTDTQYF. The CDR3 DNA is TGCAGTGCTAGAGATCTAGCGGGGGAACCATCCAGCACAGATACGCAGTATTTT.

The chain couples TRBV28 to TRBJ2-7; 10 nucleotides line up with TRBD2. This CDR3 has 16 residues. Germline V gene data show CDR1 as MDHEN and CDR2 as SYDVKM. The V and J ends lost 3 bases and 2 bases, in that order; junction bases with no gene match: 7. As DNA, the CDR3 is TGTGCCAGCAGTTTTCCCCAGCGGGAGGGAACCTACGAGCAGTACTTC. Translation: CASSFPQREGTYEQYF. The variable domain in full, completed from reference TRBV28 and TRBJ2-7, reads DVKVTQSSRYLVKRTGEKVFLECVQDMDHENMFWYRQDPGLGLRLIYFSYDVKMKEKGDIPEGYSVSREKKERFSLILESASTNQTSMYLCASSFPQREGTYEQYFGPGTRLTVT.

This clonotype was seen many times. The chain carries TRBV27 and TRBJ2-2, with D unclear. This CDR3 is 14 amino acids long. Germline V gives CDR1 MNHEY, CDR2 SMNVEV (reference sequence). V was trimmed by 2 bases and J by 2 bases, leaving 6 bases between them. The CDR3, as DNA: TGTGCCAGCAGTTTAATCGACAACACCGGGGAGCTGTTTTTT. This sequence encodes CASSLIDNTGELFF.

At least ten counts were recorded for this clonotype. V and J are TRBV2 and TRBJ1-1, with D unresolved. CDR3 length: 11 amino acids. Trimming cost V 3 bases and J 3 bases, with 2 bases left between them. Germline loops: CDR1 SNHLY, CDR2 FYNNEI. CDR3 amino acids: CASSDYTEAFF. DNA of the CDR3: TGTGCCAGCAGTGATTACACTGAAGCTTTCTTT.

This clonotype appeared many times. V gene TRBV7-9 combines with J gene TRBJ2-1, with 9 bases that match TRBD2. This CDR3 comprises 16 residues. Germline values: CDR1 SEHNR, CDR2 FQNEAQ (reference sequence). J was trimmed by 3 bases and V by 5 bases; bases with no gene match: 8. The CDR3 coding sequence is TGTGCCAGCAGCCCGGAGCGGGGGGAATTCTACAATGAGCAGTTCTTC. It is translated as CASSPERGEFYNEQFF. Filled out from reference TRBV7-9 and TRBJ2-1, the complete variable domain reads DTGVSQNPRHKITKRGQNVTFRCDPISEHNRLYWYRQTLGQGPEFLTYFQNEAQLEKSRLLSDRFSAERPKGSFSTLEIQRTEQGDSAMYLCASSPERGEFYNEQFFGPGTRLTVL.

This clonotype was seen only a few times. The V and J genes are TRBV29-1 and TRBJ1-1; D is perhaps TRBD1 (5 bases). V dropped 6 bases and J dropped 4 bases, with 18 bases sitting between them. This CDR3 comprises 14 residues. Germline V gene data show CDR1 as SQVTM and CDR2 as ANQGSEA. DNA for the CDR3: TGCAGCGTCCTAAATTTCGGGACGTTCACTGAAGCTTTCTTT. Its protein product is CSVLNFGTFTEAFF.

This rearrangement joins TRBV3-1 to TRBJ1-2; no clear D. CDR3 length equals 12 residues. Germline values: CDR1 LGHDT, CDR2 YNNKEL (reference sequence). Deletions cut 1 base from V and 8 bases from J, with 8 bases between. The CDR3 spells CASSQGGNGYTF. The CDR3 DNA sequence: TGTGCCAGCAGCCAAGGAGGGAACGGCTACACCTTC.

This clonotype occurred many times. The genes are TRBV20-1 and TRBJ2-1, with TRBD2 matching over 10 bases. CDR3 length equals 16 residues. The V gene end was trimmed by 1 base and the J gene end by 5 bases; junction bases not matched to a gene: 8. The germline V gene encodes CDR1 DFQATT and CDR2 SNEGSKA (reference sequence). The CDR3 nucleotides are TGCAGTGCTAGAGTGCGCCGGACTAGCGGAAACAATGAGCAGTTCTTC. Translating it yields CSARVRRTSGNNEQFF.

This chain connects TRBV20-1 to TRBJ2-5, with 12 bases aligning to TRBD2. The J segment lost 0 bases and the V segment lost 4 bases, leaving 3 bases of the junction unmatched. The CDR3 runs to 15 residues. The V gene's germline CDR1 is DFQATT and CDR2 SNEGSKA (reference sequence). CDR3 loop: CSANRLAGDQETQYF. DNA of the CDR3: TGCAGTGCTAACAGACTAGCGGGGGACCAAGAGACCCAGTACTTC.

The table lists this clonotype with many counts. The CDR3 nucleotides read TGCGCCAGCAGCTTACAGGGAAGGGCTTTATACACTGAAGCTTTCTTT. Translation gives CASSLQGRALYTEAFF. The chain couples TRBV5-1 to TRBJ1-1; D is possibly TRBD1 (6 bases). The CDR3 runs 16 residues. Trimming left V 2 bases short and J 3 bases short, with 17 bases between. CDR1 and CDR2 from the germline V gene are SGHRS and YFSETQ.

This chain joins TRBV20-1 and TRBJ1-1; a weak D match, TRBD1 (5 bases). This CDR3 is 14 amino acids long. Germline values: CDR1 DFQATT, CDR2 SNEGSKA (reference sequence). Trimming took off 3 bases at V and 4 bases at J, with 15 bases between the two ends. The chain's CDR3 is CSASGGFGSTEAFF. In DNA, the CDR3 is TGCAGTGCTAGCGGGGGTTTTGGAAGCACTGAAGCTTTCTTT.